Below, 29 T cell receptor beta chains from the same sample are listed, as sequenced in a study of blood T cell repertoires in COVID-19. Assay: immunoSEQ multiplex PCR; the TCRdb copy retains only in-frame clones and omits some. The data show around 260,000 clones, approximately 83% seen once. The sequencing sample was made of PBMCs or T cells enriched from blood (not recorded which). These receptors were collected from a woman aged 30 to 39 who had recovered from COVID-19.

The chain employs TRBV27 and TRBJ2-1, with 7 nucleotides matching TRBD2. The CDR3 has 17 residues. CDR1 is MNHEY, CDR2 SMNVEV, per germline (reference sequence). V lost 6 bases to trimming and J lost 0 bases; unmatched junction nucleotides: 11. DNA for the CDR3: TGTGCCAGCAGCCATCATCTGGGCGGGAGCTCCTACAATGAGCAGTTCTTC. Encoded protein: CASSHHLGGSSYNEQFF.

The CDR3 sequence: CASSVTSSRFF. For the CDR3, the DNA is TGTGCCAGCAGTGTCACATCATCTCGGTTCTTC. The chain joins TRBV12-3 or TRBV12-4 to TRBJ2-1; D gene ambiguous. This CDR3 is built from 11 residues. V shed 5 bases and J shed 15 bases, with 14 bases lying between them.

The CDR3 region has the DNA TGCAGCGTTGAAGCCGGGAACACCGGGGAGCTGTTTTTT. Its protein product is CSVEAGNTGELFF. The V and J genes are TRBV29-1 and TRBJ2-2; D not resolved. The CDR3 is 13 residues long. Deletions cut 1 base from V and 1 base from J, with 4 bases between. CDR1 SQVTM and CDR2 ANQGSEA come from the germline V gene.

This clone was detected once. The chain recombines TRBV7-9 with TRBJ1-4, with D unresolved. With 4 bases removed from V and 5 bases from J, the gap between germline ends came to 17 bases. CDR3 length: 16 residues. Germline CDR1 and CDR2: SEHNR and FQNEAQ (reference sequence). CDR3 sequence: CASSSLMPLENEKLFF. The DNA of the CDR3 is TGTGCCAGCAGCTCTTTAATGCCCCTAGAGAATGAAAAACTGTTTTTT.

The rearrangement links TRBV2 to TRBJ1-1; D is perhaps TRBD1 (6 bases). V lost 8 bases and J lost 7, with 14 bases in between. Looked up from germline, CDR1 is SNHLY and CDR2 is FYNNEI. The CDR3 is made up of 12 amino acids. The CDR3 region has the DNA TGTGCCAGCTTTCCGGACAGAGATGAAGCTTTCTTT. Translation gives CASFPDRDEAFF.

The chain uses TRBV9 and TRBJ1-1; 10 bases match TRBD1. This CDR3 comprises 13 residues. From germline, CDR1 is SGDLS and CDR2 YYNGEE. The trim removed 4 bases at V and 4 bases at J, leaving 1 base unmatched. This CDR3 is CASSRDRGTEAFF. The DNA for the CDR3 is TGTGCCAGCAGCCGGGACAGGGGCACTGAAGCTTTCTTT.

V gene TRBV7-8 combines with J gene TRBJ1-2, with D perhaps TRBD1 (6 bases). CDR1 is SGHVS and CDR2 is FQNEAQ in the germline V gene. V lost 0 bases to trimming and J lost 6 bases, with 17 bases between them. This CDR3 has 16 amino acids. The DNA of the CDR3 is TGTGCCAGCAGCTTAGCAGTGAGGACAGTCTTCCATGGCTACACCTTC. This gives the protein CASSLAVRTVFHGYTF.

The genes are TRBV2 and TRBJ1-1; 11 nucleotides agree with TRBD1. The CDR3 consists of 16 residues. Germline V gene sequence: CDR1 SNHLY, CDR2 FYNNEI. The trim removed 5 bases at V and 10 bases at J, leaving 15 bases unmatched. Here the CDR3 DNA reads TGTGCCAGCAGTTTACTTCCCGGGACAGGGGGTATTCGAGCTTTCTTT. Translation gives CASSLLPGTGGIRAFF.

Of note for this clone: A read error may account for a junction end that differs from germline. The CDR3 sequence is CANSLMRGNQPQHF. DNA of the CDR3: TGTGCCAACAGTTTAATGAGGGGCAATCAGCCCCAGCATTTT. The chain employs TRBV27 and TRBJ1-5, with D hard to call. The germline CDR1 and CDR2 sequences are MNHEY and SMNVEV (reference sequence). This CDR3 contains 14 residues.

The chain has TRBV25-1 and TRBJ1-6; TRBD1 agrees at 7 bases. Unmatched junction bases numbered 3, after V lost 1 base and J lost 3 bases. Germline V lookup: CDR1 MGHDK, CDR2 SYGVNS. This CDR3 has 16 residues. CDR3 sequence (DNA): TGTGCCAGCAGTGAATCGGGACAGCGCTATAATTCACCCCTCCACTTT. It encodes CASSESGQRYNSPLHF.

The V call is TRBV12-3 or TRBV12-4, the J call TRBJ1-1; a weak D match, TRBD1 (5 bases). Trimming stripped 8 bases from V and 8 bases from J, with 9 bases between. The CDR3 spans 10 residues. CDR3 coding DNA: TGTGCCAGCTCCCACAGGGAAGCTTTCTTT. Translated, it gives CASSHREAFF.

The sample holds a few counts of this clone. This chain's CDR3 is CASTEKVAGGNEQFF. For the CDR3, the DNA is TGTGCCAGCACAGAGAAGGTAGCGGGGGGGAATGAGCAGTTCTTC. The chain combines TRBV6-5 with TRBJ2-1; TRBD2 matches at 11 bases. V lost 7 bases and J lost 7; bases outside the gene matches: 9. The CDR3 consists of 15 residues. Looked up from germline, CDR1 is MNHEY and CDR2 is SVGAGI.

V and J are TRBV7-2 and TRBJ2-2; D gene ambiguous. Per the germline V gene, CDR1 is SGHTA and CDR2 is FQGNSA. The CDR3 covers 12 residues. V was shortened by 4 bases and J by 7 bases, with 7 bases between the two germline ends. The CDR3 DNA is TGTGCCAGCAGCTCCCCCGGCGGGGAGCTGTTTTTT. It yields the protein CASSSPGGELFF.

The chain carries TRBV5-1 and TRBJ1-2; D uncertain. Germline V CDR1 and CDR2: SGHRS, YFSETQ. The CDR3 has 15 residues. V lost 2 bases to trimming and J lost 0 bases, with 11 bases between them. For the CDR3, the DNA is TGCGCCAGCAGCTTCGGTCCGGGTTCTAACTATGGCTACACCTTC. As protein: CASSFGPGSNYGYTF.

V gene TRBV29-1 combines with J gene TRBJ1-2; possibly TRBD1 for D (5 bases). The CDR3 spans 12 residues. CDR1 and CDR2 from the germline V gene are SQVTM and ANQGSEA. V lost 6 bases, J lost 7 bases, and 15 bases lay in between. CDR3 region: CSVVGQPAGYTF. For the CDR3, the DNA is TGCAGCGTGGTCGGACAACCAGCTGGCTACACCTTC.

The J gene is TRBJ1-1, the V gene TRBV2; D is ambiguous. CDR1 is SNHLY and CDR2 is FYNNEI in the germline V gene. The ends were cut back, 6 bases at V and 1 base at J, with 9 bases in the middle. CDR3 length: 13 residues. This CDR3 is CASRGGSNTEAFF. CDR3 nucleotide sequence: TGTGCCAGCAGGGGCGGGTCGAACACTGAAGCTTTCTTT.

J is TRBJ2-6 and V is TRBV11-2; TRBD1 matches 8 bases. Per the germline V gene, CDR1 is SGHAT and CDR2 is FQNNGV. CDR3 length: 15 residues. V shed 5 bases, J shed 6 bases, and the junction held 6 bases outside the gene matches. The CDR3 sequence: CASSQRQGSANVLTF. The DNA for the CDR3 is TGTGCCAGCAGCCAGAGACAGGGGTCGGCCAACGTCCTGACTTTC.

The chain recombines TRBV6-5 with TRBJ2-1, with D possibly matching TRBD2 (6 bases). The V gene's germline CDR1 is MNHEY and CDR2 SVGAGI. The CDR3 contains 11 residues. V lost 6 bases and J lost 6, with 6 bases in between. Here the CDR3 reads CASRTSNEQFF. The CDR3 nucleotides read TGTGCCAGCAGGACTAGCAATGAGCAGTTCTTC.

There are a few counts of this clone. The CDR3 DNA follows: TGTGCCAGCAGCCAAGGGCTAGCGGGTGCCTACGAGCAGTACTTC. Protein: CASSQGLAGAYEQYF. The rearrangement links TRBV6-5 to TRBJ2-7; 8 bases line up with TRBD2. Per germline, CDR1 MNHEY and CDR2 SVGAGI. The CDR3 contains 15 residues. V lost 6 bases, J lost 2 bases, and 9 bases stayed unmatched.

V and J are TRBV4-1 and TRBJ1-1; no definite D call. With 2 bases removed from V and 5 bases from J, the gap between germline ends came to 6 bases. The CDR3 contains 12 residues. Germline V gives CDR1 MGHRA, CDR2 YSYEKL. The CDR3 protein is CASSQLQTEAFF. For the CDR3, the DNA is TGCGCCAGCAGCCAACTACAGACTGAAGCTTTCTTT.

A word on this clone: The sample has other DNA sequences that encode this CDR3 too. CDR3 sequence (DNA): TGTGCCAGCAGTTACTCGGAGTCTGGAAACACCATATATTTT. Translated, it gives CASSYSESGNTIYF. V and J are TRBV6-5 and TRBJ1-3, with no clear D. CDR3 length: 14 amino acids. The germline V and J ends were trimmed by 0 bases and 1 base, with 4 bases remaining between them. Germline V gives CDR1 MNHEY, CDR2 SVGAGI.

The CDR3 nucleotides are TGTGCCAGCAGCTACAGGGGGCACGCGAACACCGGGGAGCTGTTTTTT. It translates to CASSYRGHANTGELFF. The V gene is TRBV5-4, the J gene TRBJ2-2; TRBD1 matches at 9 bases. The germline CDR1 and CDR2 sequences are SGHNT and YYREEE (reference sequence). The ends lost 3 bases at V and 0 bases at J; junction bases unmatched: 3. The CDR3 length is 16 residues.

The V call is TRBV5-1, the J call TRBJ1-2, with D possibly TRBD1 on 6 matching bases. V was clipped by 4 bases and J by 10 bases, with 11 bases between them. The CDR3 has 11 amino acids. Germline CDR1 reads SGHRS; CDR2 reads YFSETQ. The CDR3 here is CASSVDRTYTF. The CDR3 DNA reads TGCGCCAGCAGCGTAGACAGGACCTACACCTTC.

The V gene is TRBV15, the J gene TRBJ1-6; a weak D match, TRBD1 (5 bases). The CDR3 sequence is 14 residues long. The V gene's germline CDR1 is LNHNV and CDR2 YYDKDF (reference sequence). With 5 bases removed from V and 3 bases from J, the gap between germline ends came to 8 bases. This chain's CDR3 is CATSLDSYNSPLHF. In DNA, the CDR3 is TGTGCCACCAGCTTAGACAGCTATAATTCACCCCTCCACTTT.

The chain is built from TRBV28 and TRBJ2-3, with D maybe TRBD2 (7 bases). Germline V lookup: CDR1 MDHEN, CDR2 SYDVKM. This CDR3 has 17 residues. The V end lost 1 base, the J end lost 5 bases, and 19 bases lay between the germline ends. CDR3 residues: CASSLLYGGGALDTQYF. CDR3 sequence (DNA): TGTGCCAGCAGTTTATTATATGGTGGGGGGGCTTTAGATACGCAGTATTTT.

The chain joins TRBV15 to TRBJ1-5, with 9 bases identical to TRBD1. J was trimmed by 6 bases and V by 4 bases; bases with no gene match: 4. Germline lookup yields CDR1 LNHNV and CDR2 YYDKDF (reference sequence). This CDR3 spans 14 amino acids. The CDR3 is CATSIQGAIQPQHF. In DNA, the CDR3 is TGTGCCACCAGCATACAGGGGGCGATTCAGCCCCAGCATTTT.

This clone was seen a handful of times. CDR3 sequence: CASSYDRVGTEAFF. The DNA for the CDR3 is TGTGCCAGCAGCTACGACAGGGTGGGCACTGAAGCTTTCTTT. The rearrangement links TRBV5-6 to TRBJ1-1; 7 positions match TRBD1. Losses at the gene ends were 3 bases for V and 4 bases for J; bases not matched to a gene: 6. Germline V lookup: CDR1 SGHDT, CDR2 YYEEEE. CDR3 size: 14 residues.

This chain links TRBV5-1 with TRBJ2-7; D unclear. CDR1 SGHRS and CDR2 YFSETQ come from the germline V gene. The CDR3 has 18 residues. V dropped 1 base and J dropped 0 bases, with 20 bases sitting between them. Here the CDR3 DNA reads TGCGCCAGCAGCTTGCGAAGTTTTTCAGAATCCAGCTCCTACGAGCAGTACTTC. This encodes CASSLRSFSESSSYEQYF.

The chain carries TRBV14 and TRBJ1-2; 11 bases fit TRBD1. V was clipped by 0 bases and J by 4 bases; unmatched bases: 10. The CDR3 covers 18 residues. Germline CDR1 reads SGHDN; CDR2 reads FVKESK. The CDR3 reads CASSQDPRTGGRSYGYTF. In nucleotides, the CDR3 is TGTGCCAGCAGCCAAGATCCCAGGACAGGGGGCCGGAGCTATGGCTACACCTTC.